This record covers a single T cell receptor (beta chain). As yet, its antigen is unknown. Unmatched junction bases numbered 10, after V lost 6 bases and J lost 6 bases. This CDR3 comprises 16 residues. The germline V gene has CDR1 SNHLY and CDR2 FYNNEI. Assay used: immunoSEQ multiplex PCR; TCRdb lists only in-frame clones, some missing. The sample consists of 4,500 to 6,000 clones, about 91% of them appearing once. These data originate in a study of STAT5B mutations in CD4+ large granular lymphocyte leukemia. The overall study: CD8+ depletion followed by anti-CD4 microbead selection was applied to cryopreserved cells.

Study-wide findings and caveats: Data were not HLA-matched across samples. Roughly a quarter of private leukemic clonotypes occurred rarely in other patients' non-leukemic repertoires. Compared with healthy controls (2/35), patient top clones favored TRBV06 (8/27).

This sequence joins TRBV2 and TRBJ2-1; 11 bases agree with TRBD2. The source is a man aged 40-55 years with CD4+ T-cell large granular lymphocyte leukemia. Sequencing was performed on PBMCs. The CDR3 loop is CASRAIAGGWGNEQFF. DNA for the CDR3: TGTGCCAGCAGAGCCATAGCGGGAGGGTGGGGCAATGAGCAGTTCTTC.